This T cell receptor beta chain was identified during a study of shared clonotypes between healthy human individuals. The CDR3 covers 14 residues. Per germline, CDR1 MGHRA and CDR2 YSYEKL. Trimming took 5 bases from V and 3 from J, leaving 10 bases between them. CD45RO-negative CD8 cells positively selected for CCR7 made up the naive population, which excluded terminally differentiated effector memory CD45RA+ cells. Some clones are missing from TCRdb's copy, which holds only in-frame ones; the method was immunoSEQ multiplex PCR. The repertoire consists of 560,000 or so clones, with 96% occurring once and the leading ten covering 0.095% to 0.13%.

The chain couples TRBV4-1 to TRBJ2-2; maybe TRBD2 (6 bases). Input material: naive CD8+ T cells sorted from blood. This receptor was obtained from a woman aged 25 to 39 in good health. The CDR3 DNA sequence: TGCGCCAGCAGCGAGCTAGCGTACACCGGGGAGCTGTTTTTT. Encoded protein: CASSELAYTGELFF.